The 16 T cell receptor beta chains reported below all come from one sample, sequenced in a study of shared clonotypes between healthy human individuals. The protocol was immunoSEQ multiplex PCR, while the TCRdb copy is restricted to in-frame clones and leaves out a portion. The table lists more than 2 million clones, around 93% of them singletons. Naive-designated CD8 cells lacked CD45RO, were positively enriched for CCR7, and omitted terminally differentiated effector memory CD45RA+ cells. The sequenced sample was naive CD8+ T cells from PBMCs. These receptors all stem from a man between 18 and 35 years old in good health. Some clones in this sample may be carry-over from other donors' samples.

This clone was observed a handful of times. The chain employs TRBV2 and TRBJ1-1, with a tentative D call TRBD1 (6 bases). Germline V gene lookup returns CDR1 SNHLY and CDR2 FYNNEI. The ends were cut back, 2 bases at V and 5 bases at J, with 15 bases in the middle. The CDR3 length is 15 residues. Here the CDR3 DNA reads TGTGCCAGCAGTGAATATAGGGGGGTCGGTACTGAAGCTTTCTTT. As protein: CASSEYRGVGTEAFF.

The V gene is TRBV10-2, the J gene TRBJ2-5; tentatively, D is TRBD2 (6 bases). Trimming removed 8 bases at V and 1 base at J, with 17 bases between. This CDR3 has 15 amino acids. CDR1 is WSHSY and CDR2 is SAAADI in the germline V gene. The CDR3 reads CASGPGTGFQETQYF. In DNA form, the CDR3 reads TGCGCCAGCGGCCCCGGGACTGGCTTCCAAGAGACCCAGTACTTC.

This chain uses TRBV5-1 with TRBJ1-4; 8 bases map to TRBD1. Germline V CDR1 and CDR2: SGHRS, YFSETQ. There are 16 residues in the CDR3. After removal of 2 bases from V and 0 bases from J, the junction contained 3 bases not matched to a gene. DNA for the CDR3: TGCGCCAGCAGCTTCGGACAGGGTGCAACTAATGAAAAACTGTTTTTT. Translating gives CASSFGQGATNEKLFF.

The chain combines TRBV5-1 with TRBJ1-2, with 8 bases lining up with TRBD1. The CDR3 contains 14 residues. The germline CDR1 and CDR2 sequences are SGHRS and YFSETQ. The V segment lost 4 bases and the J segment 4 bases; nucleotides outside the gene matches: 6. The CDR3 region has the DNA TGCGCCAGCAGCCCAGGACAGGGTAGCTATGGCTACACCTTC. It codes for CASSPGQGSYGYTF.

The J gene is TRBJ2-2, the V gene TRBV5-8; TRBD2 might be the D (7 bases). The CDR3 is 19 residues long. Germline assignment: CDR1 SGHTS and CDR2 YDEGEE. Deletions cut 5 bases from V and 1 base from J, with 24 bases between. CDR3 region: CASRLHSTRGAMNTGELFF. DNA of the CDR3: TGTGCCAGCAGGCTTCACAGCACCCGGGGGGCGATGAACACCGGGGAGCTGTTTTTT.

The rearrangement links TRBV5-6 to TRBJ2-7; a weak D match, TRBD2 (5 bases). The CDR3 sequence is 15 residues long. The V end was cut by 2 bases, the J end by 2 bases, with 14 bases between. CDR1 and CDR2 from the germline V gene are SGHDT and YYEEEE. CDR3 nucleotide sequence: TGTGCCAGCAGCTTAGCAAGGCAGACTACCTACGAGCAGTACTTC. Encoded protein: CASSLARQTTYEQYF.

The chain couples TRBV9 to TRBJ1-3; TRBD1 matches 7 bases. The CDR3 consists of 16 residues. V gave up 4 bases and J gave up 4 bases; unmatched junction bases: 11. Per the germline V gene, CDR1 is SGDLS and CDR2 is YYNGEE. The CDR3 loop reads CASSLAGTERGNTIYF. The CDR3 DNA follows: TGTGCCAGCAGCCTTGCAGGGACAGAAAGGGGAAACACCATATATTTT.

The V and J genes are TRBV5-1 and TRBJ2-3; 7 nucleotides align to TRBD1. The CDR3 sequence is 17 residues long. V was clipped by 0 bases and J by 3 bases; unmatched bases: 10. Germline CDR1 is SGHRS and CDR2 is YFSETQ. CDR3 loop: CASSLGASRQGTDTQYF. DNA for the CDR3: TGCGCCAGCAGCTTGGGGGCGTCGCGACAGGGTACAGATACGCAGTATTTT.

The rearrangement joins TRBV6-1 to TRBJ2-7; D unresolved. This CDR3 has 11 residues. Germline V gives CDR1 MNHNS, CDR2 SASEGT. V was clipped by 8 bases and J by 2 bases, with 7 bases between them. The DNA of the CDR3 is TGTGCCAGCCCCCGCCCCTACGAGCAGTACTTC. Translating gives CASPRPYEQYF.

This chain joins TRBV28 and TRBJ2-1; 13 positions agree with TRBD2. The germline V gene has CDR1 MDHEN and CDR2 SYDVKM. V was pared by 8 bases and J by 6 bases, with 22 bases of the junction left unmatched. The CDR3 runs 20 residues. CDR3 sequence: CASGPQYGLAGEGIGNEQFF. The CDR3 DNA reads TGTGCCAGCGGGCCCCAATATGGACTAGCGGGAGAGGGAATCGGCAATGAGCAGTTCTTC.

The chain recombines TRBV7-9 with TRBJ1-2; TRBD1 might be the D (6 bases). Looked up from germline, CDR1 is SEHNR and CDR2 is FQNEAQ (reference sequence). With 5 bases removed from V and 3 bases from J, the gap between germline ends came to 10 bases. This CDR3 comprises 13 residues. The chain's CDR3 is CASSDEGDYGYTF. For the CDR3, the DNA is TGTGCCAGCAGCGACGAGGGGGACTATGGCTACACCTTC.

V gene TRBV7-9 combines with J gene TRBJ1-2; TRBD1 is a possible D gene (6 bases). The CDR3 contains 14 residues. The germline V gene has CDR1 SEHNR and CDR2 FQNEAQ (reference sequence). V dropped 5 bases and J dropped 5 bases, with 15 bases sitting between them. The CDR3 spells CASSPSGGSYGYTF. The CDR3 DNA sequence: TGTGCCAGCAGCCCCTCCGGGGGCTCTTATGGCTACACCTTC.

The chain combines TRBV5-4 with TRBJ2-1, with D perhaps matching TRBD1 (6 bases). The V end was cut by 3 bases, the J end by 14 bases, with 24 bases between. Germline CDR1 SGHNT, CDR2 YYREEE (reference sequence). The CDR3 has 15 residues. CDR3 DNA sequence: TGTGCCAGCAGCTCTCCGGGACAAATACTACCGGGGAAGTTCTTC. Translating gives CASSSPGQILPGKFF.

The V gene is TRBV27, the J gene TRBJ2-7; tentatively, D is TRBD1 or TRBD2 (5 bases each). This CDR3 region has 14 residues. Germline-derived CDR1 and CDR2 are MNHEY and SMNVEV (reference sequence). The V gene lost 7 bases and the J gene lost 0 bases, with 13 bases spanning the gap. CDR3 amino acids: CASKGWGSSYEQYF. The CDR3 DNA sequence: TGTGCCAGCAAGGGATGGGGGAGCTCCTACGAGCAGTACTTC.

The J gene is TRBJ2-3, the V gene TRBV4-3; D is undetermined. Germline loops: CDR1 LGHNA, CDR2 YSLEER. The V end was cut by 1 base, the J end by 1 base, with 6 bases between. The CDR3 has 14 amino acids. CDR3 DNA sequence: TGCGCCAGCAGCCAAGCGTGGGGCACAGATACGCAGTATTTT. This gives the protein CASSQAWGTDTQYF.

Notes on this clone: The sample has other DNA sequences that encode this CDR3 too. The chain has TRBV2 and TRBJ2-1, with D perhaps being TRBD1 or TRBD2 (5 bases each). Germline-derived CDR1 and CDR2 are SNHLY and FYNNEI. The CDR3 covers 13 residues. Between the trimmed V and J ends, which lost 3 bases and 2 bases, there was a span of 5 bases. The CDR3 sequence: CASSEGAYNEQFF. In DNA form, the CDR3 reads TGTGCCAGCAGTGAGGGGGCCTACAATGAGCAGTTCTTC. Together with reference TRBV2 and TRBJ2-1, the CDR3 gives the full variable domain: EPEVTQTPSHQVTQMGQEVILRCVPISNHLYFYWYRQILGQKVEFLVSFYNNEISEKSEIFDDQFSVERPDGSNFTLKIRSTKLEDSAMYFCASSEGAYNEQFFGPGTRLTVL.